This T cell receptor (beta chain) derives from a study of blood T cells in healthy people across ages. A sample-barcoded 5' primer and a J-beta primer mix were used in a second PCR of about 7 to 12 cycles. TCRdb fed the 5' RACE reads into MiXCR, producing one record per CDR3 protein. The sample yields 780,000 or so distinct CDR3 sequences, around 25% seen once. In this sample, this clonotype turned up a few times. The same data also contributed to another study, on T cells of mothers and their children.

The sample comprised blood. This receptor was taken from a boy younger than 18 in good health.

CDR3 bases: TGTGCCAGCAGCTCCAAGGGGACAGGACAAGAGACCCAGTACTTC. Protein product: CASSSKGTGQETQYF. V usage is TRBV7-9 and J usage is TRBJ2-5; 8 positions agree with TRBD1. Per the germline V gene, CDR1 is SEHNR and CDR2 is FQNEAQ (reference sequence). With V trimmed by 4 bases and J by 2 bases, 6 bases remained unmatched. The length of the CDR3 is 15 residues.